This T cell receptor (beta chain) was identified during a study of T cell responses to AZD1222 COVID-19 vaccine. Generated by immunoSEQ multiplex PCR, the TCRdb table keeps only in-frame clones and is missing some. The sample has 80,000 to 100,000 clones, 75% to 95% seen once. Source: peripheral blood, taken 28 days after the second AZD1222 dose. The origin of this receptor is an adult who received the AZD1222 COVID-19 vaccine.

The CDR3 DNA reads as TGTGCCAGCAGTCCCCGACAGACGAACACTGAAGCTTTCTTT. As protein: CASSPRQTNTEAFF. This chain joins TRBV28 and TRBJ1-1; TRBD1 might be the D (5 bases). Trimming stripped 5 bases from V and 1 base from J, with 11 bases between. Per the germline V gene, CDR1 is MDHEN and CDR2 is SYDVKM. CDR3 size: 14 residues.